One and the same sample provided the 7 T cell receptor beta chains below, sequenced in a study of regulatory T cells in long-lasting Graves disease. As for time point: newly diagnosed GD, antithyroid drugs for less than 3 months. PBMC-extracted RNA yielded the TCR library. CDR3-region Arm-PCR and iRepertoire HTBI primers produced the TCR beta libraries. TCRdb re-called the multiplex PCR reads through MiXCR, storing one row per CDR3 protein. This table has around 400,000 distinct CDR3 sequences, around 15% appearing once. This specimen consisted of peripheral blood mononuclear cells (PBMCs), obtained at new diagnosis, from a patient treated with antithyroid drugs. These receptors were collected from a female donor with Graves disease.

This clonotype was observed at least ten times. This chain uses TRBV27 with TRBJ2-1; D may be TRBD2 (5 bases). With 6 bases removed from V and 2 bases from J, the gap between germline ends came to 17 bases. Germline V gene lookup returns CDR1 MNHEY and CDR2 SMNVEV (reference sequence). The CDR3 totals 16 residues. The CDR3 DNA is TGTGCCAGCAGCCCCTGGGGAGCGACCCCCTACAATGAGCAGTTCTTC. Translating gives CASSPWGATPYNEQFF.

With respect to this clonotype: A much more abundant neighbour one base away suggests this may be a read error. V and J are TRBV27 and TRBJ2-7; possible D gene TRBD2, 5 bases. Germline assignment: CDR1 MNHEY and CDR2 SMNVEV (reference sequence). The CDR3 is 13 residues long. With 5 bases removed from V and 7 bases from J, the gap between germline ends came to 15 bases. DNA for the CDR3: TGTGCCAGCAGTCTCGCGGGTGTTGAGGAGCAGTACTTC. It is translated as CASSLAGVEEQYF.

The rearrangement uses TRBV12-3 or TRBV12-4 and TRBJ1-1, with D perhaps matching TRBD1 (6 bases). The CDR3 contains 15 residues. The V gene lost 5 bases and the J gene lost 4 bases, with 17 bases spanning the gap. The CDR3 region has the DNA TGTGCCAGCAGTACCCGGGACACTGGTAGCACTGAAGCTTTCTTT. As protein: CASSTRDTGSTEAFF.

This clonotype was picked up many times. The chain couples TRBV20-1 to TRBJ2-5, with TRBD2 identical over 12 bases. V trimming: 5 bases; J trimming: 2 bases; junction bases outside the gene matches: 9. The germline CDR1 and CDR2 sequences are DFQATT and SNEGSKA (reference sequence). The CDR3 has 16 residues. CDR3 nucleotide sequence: TGCAGTGCTCCCGGCTTTACTAGCGGGGGGCAAGAGACCCAGTACTTC. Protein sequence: CSAPGFTSGGQETQYF.

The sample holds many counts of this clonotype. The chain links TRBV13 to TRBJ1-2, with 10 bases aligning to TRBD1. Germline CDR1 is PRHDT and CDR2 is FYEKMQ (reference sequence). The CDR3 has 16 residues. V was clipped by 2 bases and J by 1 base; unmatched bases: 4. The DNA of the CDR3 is TGTGCCAGCAGCTTAACGGGGACAGGGGATAACTATGGCTACACCTTC. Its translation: CASSLTGTGDNYGYTF.

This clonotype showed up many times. The CDR3 sequence: CASSPAVAGSITDTQYF. Written as DNA, the CDR3 is TGTGCCAGCAGTCCCGCGGTGGCGGGGAGTATCACAGATACGCAGTATTTT. The chain recombines TRBV7-9 with TRBJ2-3; perhaps TRBD2 as D (6 bases). V lost 6 bases and J lost 2, with 21 bases in between. This CDR3 has 17 amino acids. Germline V gene sequence: CDR1 SEHNR, CDR2 FQNEAQ (reference sequence).

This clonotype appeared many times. The CDR3 region is CSARDRRLPARDEQYF. The CDR3, as DNA: TGCAGTGCTAGAGATCGGCGGCTGCCCGCTCGAGACGAGCAGTACTTC. J is TRBJ2-7 and V is TRBV20-1, with no clear D. CDR3 length: 16 residues. Germline values: CDR1 DFQATT, CDR2 SNEGSKA (reference sequence). V lost 0 bases and J lost 5, with 20 bases in between.